What follows are 18 T cell receptor beta chains derived from one specimen sequenced in a study of immune cell composition in non-small cell lung cancer. This table comes from immunoSEQ multiplex PCR, and its TCRdb copy is limited to in-frame clones, with some not included. The repertoire holds about 6,700 clones, roughly 70% seen once, with 4.4% in the top ten. Material for sequencing was lung tumor tissue. The receptors shown here come from a human donor with non-small cell lung cancer.

This clone was observed a few times. The rearrangement uses TRBV19 and TRBJ1-6, with 7 bases that match TRBD1. Germline CDR1 and CDR2: LNHDA and SQIVND (reference sequence). The V and J ends lost 3 bases and 9 bases, in that order; junction bases with no gene match: 5. The CDR3 has 14 amino acids. CDR3 sequence: CASSIEGARSPLHF. The CDR3 DNA sequence: TGTGCCAGTAGTATCGAGGGGGCGCGTTCACCCCTCCACTTT.

The chain has TRBV7-9 and TRBJ2-3; D is unclear. CDR3 size: 11 residues. V gave up 5 bases and J gave up 6 bases, with 6 bases separating them. Per germline, CDR1 SEHNR and CDR2 FQNEAQ (reference sequence). CDR3 loop: CASSHADTQYF. CDR3 DNA: TGTGCCAGCAGCCATGCGGATACGCAGTATTTT.

CDR3 sequence: CASSLRQGSTEAFF. Here the CDR3 DNA reads TGCGCCAGCAGCCTCCGACAGGGATCCACTGAAGCTTTCTTT. V usage is TRBV4-1 and J usage is TRBJ1-1; 7 bases are a match to TRBD1. The junction had 6 bases not matched to a gene; V was cut back by 4 bases and J by 4 bases. CDR1 and CDR2 from the germline V gene are MGHRA and YSYEKL. The CDR3 consists of 14 residues.

Here the CDR3 DNA reads TGTGCCAGCAGCTTCAGGGGAGCCACTGAAGCTTTCTTT. Protein: CASSFRGATEAFF. This chain links TRBV27 with TRBJ1-1; TRBD1 is a possible D gene (6 bases). Germline V lookup: CDR1 MNHEY, CDR2 SMNVEV (reference sequence). The CDR3 contains 13 residues. The germline V and J ends were trimmed by 6 bases and 4 bases, with 12 bases remaining between them.

This clone was counted once. The V gene is TRBV5-1, the J gene TRBJ2-1; the match to TRBD1 covers 9 bases. V was pared by 4 bases and J by 6 bases, with 8 bases of the junction left unmatched. This CDR3 has 15 residues. Germline assignment: CDR1 SGHRS and CDR2 YFSETQ. The CDR3 region has the DNA TGCGCCAGCAGCATGGGACAGGGTCTCCGCAATGAGCAGTTCTTC. This gives the protein CASSMGQGLRNEQFF.

This sequence joins TRBV9 and TRBJ1-2; 9 bases align to TRBD1. Germline V lookup: CDR1 SGDLS, CDR2 YYNGEE. V trimming: 1 base; J trimming: 9 bases; junction bases outside the gene matches: 16. The CDR3 totals 17 residues. CDR3 region: CASSVLTNRGRESSYTF. For the CDR3, the DNA is TGTGCCAGCAGCGTACTAACCAACAGGGGGCGAGAATCAAGCTACACCTTC.

This clone was seen a handful of times. This chain uses TRBV7-8 with TRBJ1-2; 8 bases align to TRBD1. V lost 5 bases and J lost 1; bases outside the gene matches: 3. This CDR3 is 14 amino acids long. The germline gives CDR1 SGHVS, CDR2 FQNEAQ. CDR3 DNA sequence: TGTGCCAGCAGCCTAGACAGGGGTAACTATGGCTACACCTTC. Its protein product is CASSLDRGNYGYTF.

The chain joins TRBV7-8 to TRBJ2-5; D uncertain. The J call is uncertain, as TRBJ2-7 better fits the DNA end. This CDR3 spans 15 amino acids. Germline V CDR1 and CDR2: SGHVS, FQNEAQ. CDR3: CASSLGTSASYEQYF. The CDR3 DNA follows: TGTGCCAGCAGCTTAGGTACCAGCGCCTCCTACGAGCAGTACTTC.

This clone was counted only a few times. The chain links TRBV7-2 to TRBJ2-7; TRBD2 matches at 14 bases. V lost 6 bases to trimming and J lost 5 bases; unmatched junction nucleotides: 6. The germline V gene encodes CDR1 SGHTA and CDR2 FQGNSA. This CDR3 has 15 residues. CDR3 DNA sequence: TGTGCCAGCAGGCTGACTAGCGGGGGGGCGGACGAGCAGTACTTC. Amino acids: CASRLTSGGADEQYF.

This clone was counted once. This chain connects TRBV15 to TRBJ2-5; 8 positions match TRBD2. V lost 1 base, J lost 2 bases, and 6 bases stayed unmatched. The CDR3 contains 16 residues. Germline loops: CDR1 LNHNV, CDR2 YYDKDF (reference sequence). Here the CDR3 reads CATSRGGGTSQETQYF. DNA for the CDR3: TGTGCCACCAGCAGAGGCGGGGGGACCTCGCAAGAGACCCAGTACTTC.

This clone came up a few times. The J gene is TRBJ2-7, the V gene TRBV19; the match to TRBD2 covers 9 bases. V was pared by 0 bases and J by 4 bases, with 7 bases of the junction left unmatched. The CDR3 spans 16 residues. CDR1 and CDR2 from the germline V gene are LNHDA and SQIVND (reference sequence). The CDR3 loop is CASSIDLSSGRYEQYF. DNA of the CDR3: TGTGCCAGTAGTATAGATCTGAGTAGCGGGAGATACGAGCAGTACTTC.

This clone has just one count. This chain's CDR3 is CASMNHGDYEQYF. CDR3 DNA sequence: TGTGCCAGTATGAATCACGGAGACTACGAGCAGTACTTC. The V and J genes are TRBV19 and TRBJ2-7; D remains ambiguous. Trimming took 7 bases from V and 3 from J, leaving 13 bases between them. The CDR3 has 13 residues. The germline V gene has CDR1 LNHDA and CDR2 SQIVND (reference sequence).

Notes on this clone: A junction end diverges from the germline sequence, so it may reflect a read error. CDR3 coding DNA: TGTGCTAGCAGCTTAACGCCTAGCGGCTCCTACAATGAGCAGTTCTTC. As protein: CASSLTPSGSYNEQFF. This chain connects TRBV7-7 to TRBJ2-1; 7 bases are a match to TRBD2. This CDR3 is built from 16 residues. Germline-derived CDR1 and CDR2 are SSHAT and FNYEAQ (reference sequence).

This clone was observed a handful of times. V and J are TRBV7-9 and TRBJ2-5, with 7 nucleotides matching TRBD1. Germline V gene data show CDR1 as SEHNR and CDR2 as FQNEAQ (reference sequence). This CDR3 is 16 amino acids long. V shed 1 base and J 8 bases; nucleotides not matched to a gene: 13. The CDR3: CASSLVSGTAKRTQYF. In nucleotides, the CDR3 is TGTGCCAGCAGCTTAGTTTCCGGGACAGCCAAGAGAACCCAGTACTTC.

This chain uses TRBV6-6 with TRBJ1-1; D is perhaps TRBD1 (5 bases). The V end lost 7 bases, the J end lost 6 bases, and 18 bases lay between the germline ends. The CDR3 sequence is 14 residues long. Germline V gives CDR1 MNHNY, CDR2 SVGAGI (reference sequence). The CDR3 nucleotides are TGTGCCAGCACCGCGGGGGGGTGGGTAGCTGAAGCTTTCTTT. Its protein is CASTAGGWVAEAFF.

The chain is built from TRBV5-5 and TRBJ2-1; D perhaps matches TRBD2 (6 bases). The CDR3 loop spans 13 amino acids. Trimming cost V 4 bases and J 6 bases, with 11 bases left between them. Per the germline V gene, CDR1 is SGHKS and CDR2 is YYEKEE (reference sequence). The chain's CDR3 is CASSDRRANEQFF. The CDR3 DNA reads TGTGCCAGCAGCGATCGGAGGGCCAATGAGCAGTTCTTC.

J is TRBJ2-7 and V is TRBV19; 10 bases align to TRBD2. Looked up from germline, CDR1 is LNHDA and CDR2 is SQIVND (reference sequence). V shed 5 bases and J 5 bases; nucleotides not matched to a gene: 9. This CDR3 contains 15 residues. CDR3 amino acids: CASSSVSGGADEQYF. CDR3 DNA: TGTGCCAGTAGTTCAGTGAGCGGGGGGGCCGACGAGCAGTACTTC.

The chain couples TRBV2 to TRBJ2-1, with a possible D match to TRBD2 (6 bases). The V end lost 6 bases, the J end lost 5 bases, and 14 bases lay between the germline ends. This CDR3 comprises 14 residues. Per germline, CDR1 SNHLY and CDR2 FYNNEI. CDR3 DNA sequence: TGTGCCAGCAGGATGGACGGGAGAAACAATGAGCAGTTCTTC. Translation gives CASRMDGRNNEQFF. The complete variable domain, with remaining parts taken from reference TRBV2 and TRBJ2-1, reads EPEVTQTPSHQVTQMGQEVILRCVPISNHLYFYWYRQILGQKVEFLVSFYNNEISEKSEIFDDQFSVERPDGSNFTLKIRSTKLEDSAMYFCASRMDGRNNEQFFGPGTRLTVL.